This TCR beta chain was retrieved from a study of human T cells and chemical hapten exposure. Overall study context: Researchers reported sensitizing a 2 cm by 2 cm upper inner arm skin site with 2% DPC.

This clonotype was counted many times. Its antigen remains unidentified. The study's findings and limits: Given that the donors had alopecia, their immune response may differ from that seen in healthy people.

Time point defined: patch test 2, 6 weeks after DPC sensitization. The treatment: therapeutic diphenylcyclopropenone sensitization with weekly scalp DPC. CDR3 length: 14 amino acids. Trimming left V 2 bases short and J 6 bases short, with 13 bases between. Germline V gene data show CDR1 as MNHEY and CDR2 as SVGAGI. The library put unique molecular identifiers onto individual cDNA molecules. MiXCR, applied by TCRdb to the RACE reads, yields one record per CDR3 protein. This table has some 57,000 distinct CDR3 sequences, more than 9% appearing once. The starting material was whole blood, obtained in connection with sensitization to the hapten diphenylcyclopropenone (DPC). The TCR was taken from a woman aged 50 to 60 with alopecia areata. Some clones in this sample may be carry-over from other donors' samples. V is TRBV6-5 and J is TRBJ1-1, with D unclear. The CDR3 protein is CASSYVDARSEAFF. CDR3 in DNA: TGTGCCAGCAGTTACGTGGACGCCCGATCTGAAGCTTTCTTT.